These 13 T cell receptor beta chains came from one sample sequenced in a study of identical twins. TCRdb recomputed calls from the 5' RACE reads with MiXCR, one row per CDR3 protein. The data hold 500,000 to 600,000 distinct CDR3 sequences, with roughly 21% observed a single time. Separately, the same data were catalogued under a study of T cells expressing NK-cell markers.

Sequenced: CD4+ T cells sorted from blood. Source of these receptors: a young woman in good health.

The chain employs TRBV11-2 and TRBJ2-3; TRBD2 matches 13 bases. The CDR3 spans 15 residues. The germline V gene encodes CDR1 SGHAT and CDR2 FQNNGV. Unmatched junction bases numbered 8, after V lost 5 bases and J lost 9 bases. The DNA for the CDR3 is TGTGCCAGCAGCACTACTAGCGGGGGGGGTGAGACGCAGTATTTT. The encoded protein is CASSTTSGGGETQYF.

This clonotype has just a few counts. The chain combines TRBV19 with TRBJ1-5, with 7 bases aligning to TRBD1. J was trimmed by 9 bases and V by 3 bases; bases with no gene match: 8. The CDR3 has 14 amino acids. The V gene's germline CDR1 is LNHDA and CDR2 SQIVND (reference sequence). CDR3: CASSIRTGYGPQHF. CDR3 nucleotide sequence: TGTGCCAGTAGTATCAGGACAGGCTATGGGCCCCAGCATTTT.

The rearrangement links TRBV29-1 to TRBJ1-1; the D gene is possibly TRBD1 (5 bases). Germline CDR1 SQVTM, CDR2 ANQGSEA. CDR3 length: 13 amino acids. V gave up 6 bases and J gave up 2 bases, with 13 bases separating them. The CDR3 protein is CSVGRVVNTEAFF. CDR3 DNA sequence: TGCAGCGTGGGCAGGGTGGTAAACACTGAAGCTTTCTTT. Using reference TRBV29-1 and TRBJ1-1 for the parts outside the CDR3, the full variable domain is SAVISQKPSRDICQRGTSLTIQCQVDSQVTMMFWYRQQPGQSLTLIATANQGSEATYESGFVIDKFPISRPNLTFSTLTVSNMSPEDSSIYLCSVGRVVNTEAFFGQGTRLTVV.

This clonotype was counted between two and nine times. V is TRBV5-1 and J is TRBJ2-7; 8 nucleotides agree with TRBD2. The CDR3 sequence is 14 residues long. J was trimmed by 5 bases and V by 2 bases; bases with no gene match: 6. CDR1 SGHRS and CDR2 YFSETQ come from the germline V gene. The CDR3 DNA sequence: TGCGCCAGCAGCTTTGCCTCGGGGGGGGACGAGCAGTACTTC. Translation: CASSFASGGDEQYF. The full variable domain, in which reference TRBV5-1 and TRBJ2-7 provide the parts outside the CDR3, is KAGVTQTPRYLIKTRGQQVTLSCSPISGHRSVSWYQQTPGQGLQFLFEYFSETQRNKGNFPGRFSGRQFSNSRSEMNVSTLELGDSALYLCASSFASGGDEQYFGPGTRLTVT.

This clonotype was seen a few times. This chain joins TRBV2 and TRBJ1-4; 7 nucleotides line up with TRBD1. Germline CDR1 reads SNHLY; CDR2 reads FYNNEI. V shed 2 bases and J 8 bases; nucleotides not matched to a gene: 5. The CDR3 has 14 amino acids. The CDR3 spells CASSEIRTGEKLFF. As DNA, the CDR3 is TGTGCCAGCAGTGAAATTAGGACAGGAGAAAAACTGTTTTTT.

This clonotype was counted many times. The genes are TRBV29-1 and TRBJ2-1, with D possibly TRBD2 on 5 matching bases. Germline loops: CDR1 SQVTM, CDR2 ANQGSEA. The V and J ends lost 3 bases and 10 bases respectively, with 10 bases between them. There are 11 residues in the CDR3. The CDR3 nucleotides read TGCAGCGTTGATAACCAGCGGGAGCAGTTCTTC. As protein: CSVDNQREQFF.

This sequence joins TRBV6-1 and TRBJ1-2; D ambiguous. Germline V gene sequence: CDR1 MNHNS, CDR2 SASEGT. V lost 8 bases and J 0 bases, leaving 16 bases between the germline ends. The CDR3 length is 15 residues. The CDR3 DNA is TGTGCCAGCCTACGAGACCCAACCACTAACTATGGCTACACCTTC. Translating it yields CASLRDPTTNYGYTF.

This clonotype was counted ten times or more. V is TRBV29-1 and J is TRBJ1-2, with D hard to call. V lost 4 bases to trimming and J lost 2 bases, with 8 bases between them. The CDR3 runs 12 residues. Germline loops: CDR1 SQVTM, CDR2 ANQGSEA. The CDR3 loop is CSVGLGNYGYTF. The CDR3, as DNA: TGCAGCGTTGGGTTGGGGAACTATGGCTACACCTTC.

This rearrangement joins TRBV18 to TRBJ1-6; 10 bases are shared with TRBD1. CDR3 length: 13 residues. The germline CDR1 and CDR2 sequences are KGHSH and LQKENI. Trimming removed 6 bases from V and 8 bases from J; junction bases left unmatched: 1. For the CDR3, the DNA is TGTGCCAGCTCCGGGACAGGGGATTCACCCCTCCACTTT. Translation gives CASSGTGDSPLHF.

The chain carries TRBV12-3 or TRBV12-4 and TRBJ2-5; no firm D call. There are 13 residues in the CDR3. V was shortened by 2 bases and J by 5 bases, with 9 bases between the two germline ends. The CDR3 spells CASSLKWVETQYF. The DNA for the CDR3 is TGTGCCAGCAGTTTAAAGTGGGTGGAGACCCAGTACTTC.

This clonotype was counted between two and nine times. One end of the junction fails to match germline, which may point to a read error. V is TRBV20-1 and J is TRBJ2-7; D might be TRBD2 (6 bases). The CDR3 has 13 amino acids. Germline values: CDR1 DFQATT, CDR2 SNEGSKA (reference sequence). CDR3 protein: CSAYRGNSHEQYF. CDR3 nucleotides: TGCAGTGCCTATCGGGGGAACTCCCACGAGCAGTACTTC.

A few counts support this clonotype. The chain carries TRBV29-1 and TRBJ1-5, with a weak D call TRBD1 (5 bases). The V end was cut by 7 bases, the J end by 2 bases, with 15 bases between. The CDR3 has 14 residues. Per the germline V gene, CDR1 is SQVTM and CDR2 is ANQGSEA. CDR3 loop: CSASDNLGNQPQHF. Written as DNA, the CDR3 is TGCAGCGCCTCGGACAACCTCGGCAATCAGCCCCAGCATTTT.

The CDR3 DNA is TGTGCCAGCGTAGCGGATAGCACAGATACGCAGTATTTT. This sequence encodes CASVADSTDTQYF. This chain joins TRBV6-2 or TRBV6-3 and TRBJ2-3; tentative D call: TRBD2 (6 bases). V was clipped by 8 bases and J by 0 bases, with 9 bases between them. CDR1 and CDR2 (germline): MNHEY, SVGEGT. This CDR3 contains 13 residues.